This record concerns one TCR beta chain sequence. This sample is part of a study of blood T cell repertoires in COVID-19. As processed by the authors: Reference gene primer amplification gave nucleated cell count estimates. Clones were read by immunoSEQ multiplex PCR, and TCRdb kept only the in-frame ones, dropping some. V and J calls plus clone size are reproduced from that table; the DNA served to infer D and trimming. The table records approximately 270,000 clones, around nine tenths of them present only once. V dropped 5 bases and J dropped 1 base, with 8 bases sitting between them. The CDR3 consists of 13 residues. Per the germline V gene, CDR1 is SEHNR and CDR2 is FQNEAQ (reference sequence). Participant age was roughly 18 to 90 years, and participants resided in roughly 25 US areas. Cohort allocation depended upon clinical history that participants reported. The recovered donors of Cohort 3 showed two negative PCRs, clearance, or symptom resolution.

The receptor was isolated from a woman aged 55 to 70 who had recovered from COVID-19. The chain has TRBV7-9 and TRBJ2-5; D uncertain. Sequencing input: PBMCs or T cells enriched from blood (not recorded which). The CDR3 sequence: CASSPTSQETQYF. As DNA, the CDR3 is TGTGCCAGCAGCCCTACTTCCCAAGAGACCCAGTACTTC. The whole variable domain, filled in from reference TRBV7-9 and TRBJ2-5, reads DTGVSQNPRHKITKRGQNVTFRCDPISEHNRLYWYRQTLGQGPEFLTYFQNEAQLEKSRLLSDRFSAERPKGSFSTLEIQRTEQGDSAMYLCASSPTSQETQYFGPGTRLLVL.